The 25 T cell receptor beta chains below come from one sample, sequenced in a study of cytomegalovirus exposure and HLA in healthy donors. Use of 60 Vbeta and 13 Jbeta primers characterized the PCR. Generated by immunoSEQ multiplex PCR, the TCRdb table keeps only in-frame clones and is missing some. Of under 150,000 clones listed, under 90% are singletons. Sequencing input: PBMCs. The receptor set was obtained from a boy aged 2-9 years in good health and CMV-seronegative.

The V and J genes are TRBV28 and TRBJ2-7, with TRBD2 as a possible D gene (7 bases). The V end lost 6 bases, the J end lost 7 bases, and 22 bases lay between the germline ends. From germline, CDR1 is MDHEN and CDR2 SYDVKM. This CDR3 contains 15 residues. CDR3 sequence (DNA): TGTGCCAGCAGCCAAAAGGGGGGGGGCCCTTGGGAGCAGTACTTC. Translation gives CASSQKGGGPWEQYF.

J is TRBJ1-2 and V is TRBV5-1; possible D gene TRBD1, 5 bases. Looked up from germline, CDR1 is SGHRS and CDR2 is YFSETQ. The CDR3 has 15 amino acids. Trimming shortened V by 1 base and J by 6 bases, and 16 bases separated the two germline ends. The CDR3 region has the DNA TGCGCCAGCAGCTTGACCGGGGGGGTCGTGGATGGCTACACCTTC. As protein: CASSLTGGVVDGYTF.

The gene calls are TRBV4-1 and TRBJ2-3; TRBD2 aligns across 11 bases. V gave up 3 bases and J gave up 0 bases; unmatched junction bases: 11. Germline CDR1 reads MGHRA; CDR2 reads YSYEKL. The CDR3 is 19 residues long. CDR3 amino acids: CASSHLQTSGAFSTDTQYF. CDR3 DNA: TGCGCCAGCAGCCACTTGCAGACTAGCGGGGCCTTCAGCACAGATACGCAGTATTTT.

The V call is TRBV7-2, the J call TRBJ2-5; maybe TRBD1 (6 bases). Trimming removed 5 bases from V and 3 bases from J, with 10 bases in between. This CDR3 has 13 amino acids. Looked up from germline, CDR1 is SGHTA and CDR2 is FQGNSA. DNA of the CDR3: TGTGCCAGCAGCCCTTGGACAGAAGAGACCCAGTACTTC. Protein product: CASSPWTEETQYF.

The V gene is TRBV7-9, the J gene TRBJ1-1, with 9 bases that match TRBD1. J gave up 4 bases and V 3 bases, and 6 bases lay outside the gene matches. Germline-derived CDR1 and CDR2 are SEHNR and FQNEAQ (reference sequence). There are 15 residues in the CDR3. The CDR3 sequence is CASSFHRGPGTEAFF. In DNA form, the CDR3 reads TGTGCCAGCAGCTTCCACAGGGGGCCGGGCACTGAAGCTTTCTTT.

This clone was recorded only once. V is TRBV14 and J is TRBJ1-1; 7 nucleotides line up with TRBD1. Germline CDR1 and CDR2: SGHDN and FVKESK. The V gene end was trimmed by 6 bases and the J gene end by 4 bases; junction bases not matched to a gene: 5. CDR3 length: 13 amino acids. The CDR3 spells CASSKYRGTEAFF. The CDR3 nucleotides are TGTGCCAGCAGTAAATACAGGGGCACTGAAGCTTTCTTT.

The rearrangement uses TRBV4-1 and TRBJ2-1; 7 nucleotides match TRBD2. Germline CDR1 is MGHRA and CDR2 is YSYEKL. CDR3 length equals 16 residues. J was trimmed by 2 bases and V by 1 base; bases with no gene match: 5. The CDR3 here is CASSQVASGPYNEQFF. Here the CDR3 DNA reads TGCGCCAGCAGCCAAGTGGCTAGCGGACCCTACAATGAGCAGTTCTTC.

The chain couples TRBV9 to TRBJ1-1; 8 bases line up with TRBD1. The V gene's germline CDR1 is SGDLS and CDR2 YYNGEE. The CDR3 extends over 16 amino acids. The J segment lost 4 bases and the V segment lost 3 bases, leaving 11 bases of the junction unmatched. In nucleotides, the CDR3 is TGTGCCAGCAGCGCGTCGACGCGGACAGGGAGCACTGAAGCTTTCTTT. It translates to CASSASTRTGSTEAFF.

This clone was seen a few times. This chain joins TRBV30 and TRBJ1-1, with no clear D. Germline CDR1 is GTSNPN and CDR2 is SVGIG (reference sequence). V was cut by 6 bases and J by 1 base, with 12 bases left in between. This CDR3 contains 13 residues. The CDR3 reads CACQRYKNTEAFF. Here the CDR3 DNA reads TGTGCCTGCCAAAGATACAAGAACACTGAAGCTTTCTTT.

This clone was counted only a few times. The chain links TRBV6-4 to TRBJ2-1; 8 nucleotides match TRBD2. After removal of 4 bases from V and 9 bases from J, the junction contained 8 bases not matched to a gene. The germline CDR1 and CDR2 sequences are MRHNA and SNTAGT. The CDR3 sequence is 14 residues long. CDR3 coding DNA: TGTGCCAGCAGTGCCACACCGGGGGGGGGTGAGCAGTTCTTC. As protein: CASSATPGGGEQFF.

The V gene is TRBV19, the J gene TRBJ1-4, with D maybe TRBD1 (5 bases). The CDR3 is 18 residues long. Trimming removed 4 bases from V and 7 bases from J, with 25 bases in between. From germline, CDR1 is LNHDA and CDR2 SQIVND (reference sequence). The CDR3 region is CASSTGLRIRASGEKLFF. The CDR3 nucleotides read TGTGCCAGTAGTACCGGTCTCCGGATCAGGGCTTCCGGTGAAAAACTGTTTTTT.

The chain uses TRBV30 and TRBJ1-1; 10 positions agree with TRBD1. The trim removed 2 bases at V and 10 bases at J, leaving 13 bases unmatched. The CDR3 length is 15 residues. Germline CDR1 is GTSNPN and CDR2 is SVGIG (reference sequence). The CDR3 DNA reads TGTGCCTGGAGTACCGGAACCGGGACAGGGGTGGGAGCTTTCTTT. It encodes CAWSTGTGTGVGAFF.

The V gene is TRBV7-9, the J gene TRBJ2-7; no definite D call. The germline gives CDR1 SEHNR, CDR2 FQNEAQ (reference sequence). With 4 bases removed from V and 0 bases from J, the gap between germline ends came to 4 bases. The length of the CDR3 is 12 residues. The CDR3 region is CASSSNSYEQYF. The CDR3 bases are TGTGCCAGCAGCTCAAACTCCTACGAGCAGTACTTC.

V and J are TRBV6-1 and TRBJ2-6; 7 nucleotides line up with TRBD1. The CDR3 covers 17 residues. CDR1 MNHNS and CDR2 SASEGT come from the germline V gene. V lost 3 bases and J lost 2; bases outside the gene matches: 7. The CDR3 loop reads CASSDYVTGAGANVLTF. The CDR3, as DNA: TGTGCCAGCAGTGATTACGTAACAGGGGCTGGGGCCAACGTCCTGACTTTC.

The chain links TRBV5-6 to TRBJ2-1, with TRBD2 matching over 8 bases. The V segment lost 0 bases and the J segment 4 bases; nucleotides outside the gene matches: 15. The germline V gene has CDR1 SGHDT and CDR2 YYEEEE. The CDR3 is 19 amino acids. In DNA form, the CDR3 reads TGTGCCAGCAGCTTGGTCTGGCGCGGGGGGCCGCCGCGGTACAATGAGCAGTTCTTC. Its translation: CASSLVWRGGPPRYNEQFF.

The chain is built from TRBV29-1 and TRBJ2-7; 7 bases match TRBD1. The CDR3 loop spans 14 amino acids. Germline values: CDR1 SQVTM, CDR2 ANQGSEA. Trimming cost V 7 bases and J 2 bases; bases outside gene matches: 11. CDR3 DNA sequence: TGCAGCGAGAGGGCCGCCAGGGGGACCTACGAGCAGTACTTC. It translates to CSERAARGTYEQYF.

This sequence joins TRBV5-1 and TRBJ2-1, with TRBD2 matching over 11 bases. V lost 4 bases to trimming and J lost 8 bases; unmatched junction nucleotides: 8. CDR3 size: 15 residues. Germline V CDR1 and CDR2: SGHRS, YFSETQ. The CDR3 coding sequence is TGCGCCAGCAGCATGACTAGCGGGGCGGGGTATGAGCAGTTCTTC. Its translation: CASSMTSGAGYEQFF.

This chain uses TRBV11-2 with TRBJ2-6; D not certain. The germline V and J ends were trimmed by 2 bases and 2 bases, with 4 bases remaining between them. CDR1 is SGHAT and CDR2 is FQNNGV in the germline V gene. CDR3 length equals 14 residues. CDR3 region: CASSLSAGANVLTF. CDR3 nucleotides: TGTGCCAGCAGCTTATCAGCTGGGGCCAACGTCCTGACTTTC.

The V gene is TRBV29-1, the J gene TRBJ2-5; D possibly corresponds to TRBD2 (6 bases). V was pared by 7 bases and J by 5 bases, with 14 bases between. Germline V lookup: CDR1 SQVTM, CDR2 ANQGSEA. CDR3 size: 12 residues. CDR3 nucleotide sequence: TGCAGCGCGGGACTCAAAGGGGAGACCCAGTACTTC. Amino acids: CSAGLKGETQYF.

The chain joins TRBV7-3 to TRBJ1-1, with 9 bases fitting TRBD1. The CDR3 consists of 14 residues. The ends lost 5 bases at V and 5 bases at J; junction bases unmatched: 6. Germline V gives CDR1 SGHTA, CDR2 FQGTGA. CDR3 sequence: CASSTQGAVTEAFF. The DNA of the CDR3 is TGTGCCAGCAGCACACAGGGGGCTGTAACTGAAGCTTTCTTT. Looking up the rest from reference TRBV7-3 and TRBJ1-1 gives the full variable domain: GAGVSQTPSNKVTEKGKYVELRCDPISGHTALYWYRQSLGQGPEFLIYFQGTGAADDSGLPNDRFFAVRPEGSVSTLKIQRTERGDSAVYLCASSTQGAVTEAFFGQGTRLTVV.

The chain links TRBV6-1 to TRBJ1-1, with 8 bases lining up with TRBD1. Germline CDR1 reads MNHNS; CDR2 reads SASEGT. This CDR3 region has 15 residues. The trim removed 10 bases at V and 0 bases at J, leaving 10 bases unmatched. Here the CDR3 DNA reads TGTGCCACATCACACAGGGGGGTATTGAACACTGAAGCTTTCTTT. Its protein product is CATSHRGVLNTEAFF.

The V and J genes are TRBV5-1 and TRBJ2-3; 13 bases map to TRBD2. Germline-derived CDR1 and CDR2 are SGHRS and YFSETQ. The CDR3 has 17 amino acids. V lost 4 bases, J lost 1 base, and 6 bases stayed unmatched. CDR3 nucleotides: TGCGCCAGCAGCGCCGGGACTAGCGGGGCGCGCACAGATACGCAGTATTTT. Its protein product is CASSAGTSGARTDTQYF.

Of note for this clone: Different DNA sequences within this sample yield the same CDR3. The rearrangement links TRBV6-1 to TRBJ2-3, with 9 bases identical to TRBD2. Per germline, CDR1 MNHNS and CDR2 SASEGT. V trimming: 0 bases; J trimming: 4 bases; junction bases outside the gene matches: 2. The CDR3 length is 15 residues. Written as DNA, the CDR3 is TGTGCCAGCAGTGAAGCGGCGGGGGGGCCAGATACGCAGTATTTT. Amino acids: CASSEAAGGPDTQYF.

This clone was seen only a few times. The chain couples TRBV7-6 to TRBJ1-1; TRBD1 aligns across 7 bases. This CDR3 has 14 residues. The germline CDR1 and CDR2 sequences are SGHVS and FNYEAQ. V was pared by 1 base and J by 5 bases, with 4 bases of the junction left unmatched. The CDR3 loop is CASSLGAGGTEAFF. The CDR3 coding sequence is TGTGCCAGCAGCTTAGGGGCAGGGGGGACTGAAGCTTTCTTT.

The V gene is TRBV4-2, the J gene TRBJ2-3, with 12 bases that match TRBD2. With V trimmed by 5 bases and J by 1 base, 1 base remained unmatched. Germline-derived CDR1 and CDR2 are LGHNA and YNFKEQ. The CDR3 is 15 amino acids. This CDR3 is CASSASGRGTDTQYF. As DNA, the CDR3 is TGTGCCAGCAGCGCTAGCGGGAGGGGCACAGATACGCAGTATTTT.